This entry lists 23 T cell receptor beta chains sequenced from one sample in a study of CD8 T cells in Susac syndrome. Reverse transcription of roughly 0.5 to 1 ug RNA was carried out with random hexamers. Each CDR3 protein is one row after TCRdb ran MiXCR on the immunoSEQ multiplex PCR reads. The data hold about 240,000 distinct CDR3 sequences, with almost 97% observed a single time. The sequencing sample was made of CD4+ T cells from PBMCs. These receptor sequences come from a human donor with Susac syndrome.

This chain joins TRBV29-1 and TRBJ1-2, with D uncertain. V dropped 6 bases and J dropped 0 bases, with 8 bases sitting between them. The CDR3 runs 12 residues. The germline V gene has CDR1 SQVTM and CDR2 ANQGSEA. CDR3 region: CSVDQSNYGYTF. In DNA, the CDR3 is TGCAGCGTCGACCAGTCTAACTATGGCTACACCTTC.

The chain's CDR3 is CASSSTGTGTDYGYTF. As DNA, the CDR3 is TGTGCCAGCAGCTCAACCGGGACAGGGACCGACTATGGCTACACCTTC. The rearrangement links TRBV7-3 to TRBJ1-2; 9 positions agree with TRBD1. Germline values: CDR1 SGHTA, CDR2 FQGTGA. This CDR3 has 16 residues. The trim removed 4 bases at V and 3 bases at J, leaving 9 bases unmatched.

The V call is TRBV19, the J call TRBJ2-2; no firm D call. The CDR3 totals 13 residues. V lost 6 bases and J lost 4, with 9 bases in between. The germline V gene has CDR1 LNHDA and CDR2 SQIVND (reference sequence). CDR3 sequence (DNA): TGTGCCAGTAGGTTTCGGGCCACCGGGGAGCTGTTTTTT. Protein: CASRFRATGELFF.

The CDR3 DNA reads TGTGCCAGCAGTTACCGCGGGGGGACCACAGATACGCAGTATTTT. Amino acid sequence: CASSYRGGTTDTQYF. The chain joins TRBV6-5 to TRBJ2-3; 8 nucleotides agree with TRBD2. CDR1 is MNHEY and CDR2 is SVGAGI in the germline V gene. V lost 2 bases and J lost 2; bases outside the gene matches: 3. CDR3 length: 15 amino acids.

The rearrangement links TRBV7-9 to TRBJ1-1, with TRBD1 matching over 9 bases. CDR1 is SEHNR, CDR2 FQNEAQ, per germline (reference sequence). CDR3 length: 13 amino acids. The junction had 5 bases not matched to a gene; V was cut back by 5 bases and J by 7 bases. DNA of the CDR3: TGTGCCAGCAGCAAACAGGGGGCGATTGAAGCTTTCTTT. Translating gives CASSKQGAIEAFF.

The V call is TRBV5-1, the J call TRBJ1-5; D might be TRBD1 (5 bases). The germline V and J ends were trimmed by 0 bases and 6 bases, with 7 bases remaining between them. The CDR3 loop spans 13 amino acids. Germline V gene data show CDR1 as SGHRS and CDR2 as YFSETQ. The CDR3 nucleotides read TGCGCCAGCAGCTTGGAAGACAGTCAGCCCCAGCATTTT. It is translated as CASSLEDSQPQHF.

A single count supports this clonotype. The chain joins TRBV12-3 or TRBV12-4 to TRBJ2-2; D gene ambiguous. The germline V and J ends were trimmed by 2 bases and 5 bases, with 6 bases remaining between them. The CDR3 runs 13 residues. CDR3 bases: TGTGCCAGCAGTTTATACCGGACCGGGGAGCTGTTTTTT. Amino acids: CASSLYRTGELFF.

The rearrangement links TRBV30 to TRBJ2-2; 7 nucleotides agree with TRBD2. The junction had 1 base not matched to a gene; V was cut back by 3 bases and J by 0 bases. Germline V gives CDR1 GTSNPN, CDR2 SVGIG (reference sequence). The CDR3 has 14 amino acids. CDR3 DNA sequence: TGTGCCTGGAGCGGGAGGACGAACACCGGGGAGCTGTTTTTT. Protein sequence: CAWSGRTNTGELFF.

The chain uses TRBV2 and TRBJ2-7; 12 nucleotides agree with TRBD2. The germline CDR1 and CDR2 sequences are SNHLY and FYNNEI. The trim removed 7 bases at V and 2 bases at J, leaving 3 bases unmatched. The CDR3 totals 14 residues. The CDR3 is CASTWTSGTYEQYF. DNA of the CDR3: TGTGCCAGCACTTGGACTAGCGGGACCTACGAGCAGTACTTC.

The chain carries TRBV20-1 and TRBJ1-1; no definite D call. V shed 1 base and J shed 1 base, with 10 bases lying between them. This CDR3 contains 14 residues. Looked up from germline, CDR1 is DFQATT and CDR2 is SNEGSKA (reference sequence). CDR3 loop: CSARVPTPNTEAFF. The CDR3 DNA reads TGCAGTGCTAGAGTACCCACCCCGAACACTGAAGCTTTCTTT.

The rearrangement joins TRBV30 to TRBJ1-1; D is undetermined. Germline CDR1 is GTSNPN and CDR2 is SVGIG (reference sequence). V lost 4 bases and J lost 12, with 21 bases in between. The CDR3 covers 13 residues. CDR3 sequence reads: CAWTVRGGPDTFF. The CDR3 bases are TGTGCCTGGACCGTAAGAGGAGGACCTGATACTTTCTTT.

The chain recombines TRBV29-1 with TRBJ1-2; D not certain. From germline, CDR1 is SQVTM and CDR2 ANQGSEA. The CDR3 spans 12 residues. V was pared by 2 bases and J by 8 bases, with 12 bases between. CDR3 amino acids: CSVEYSAVGYTF. DNA of the CDR3: TGCAGCGTTGAATACTCGGCGGTAGGCTACACCTTC.

The rearrangement joins TRBV6-5 to TRBJ2-1; D remains unclear. Germline CDR1 MNHEY, CDR2 SVGAGI. The CDR3 consists of 15 residues. Trimming shortened V by 0 bases and J by 4 bases, and 10 bases separated the two germline ends. CDR3 nucleotides: TGTGCCAGCAGTTACTCGGTAATTGGGTACAATGAGCAGTTCTTC. Translation gives CASSYSVIGYNEQFF.

This rearrangement joins TRBV7-9 to TRBJ1-2; D remains unclear. The V end lost 2 bases, the J end lost 12 bases, and 10 bases lay between the germline ends. CDR3 length: 11 residues. In germline, CDR1 is SEHNR, CDR2 FQNEAQ (reference sequence). In nucleotides, the CDR3 is TGTGCCAGCAGCTTATCGACCTACGACACCTTC. Amino acids: CASSLSTYDTF.

The V and J genes are TRBV9 and TRBJ1-1; D may be TRBD1 (5 bases). Germline loops: CDR1 SGDLS, CDR2 YYNGEE. V dropped 0 bases and J dropped 1 base, with 10 bases sitting between them. This CDR3 contains 15 residues. CDR3 DNA: TGTGCCAGCAGCGTAGCTCCGGGGGGGAACACTGAAGCTTTCTTT. Translation: CASSVAPGGNTEAFF.

The chain is built from TRBV7-3 and TRBJ1-1; D is unclear. Germline lookup yields CDR1 SGHTA and CDR2 FQGTGA. CDR3 length: 13 amino acids. The V and J ends lost 1 base and 11 bases respectively, with 14 bases between them. For the CDR3, the DNA is TGTGCCAGCAGCTTAATGGCCGGGGATTCGGCTTTCTTT. It translates to CASSLMAGDSAFF.

This chain links TRBV5-1 with TRBJ2-5, with no clear D. V lost 3 bases and J lost 2, with 8 bases in between. CDR3 length: 13 residues. CDR1 is SGHRS and CDR2 is YFSETQ in the germline V gene. The CDR3 nucleotides read TGCGCCAGCAGCTCAGAGTCACAAGAGACCCAGTACTTC. It specifies CASSSESQETQYF.

V is TRBV5-4 and J is TRBJ2-2; D tentatively reads TRBD1 or TRBD2 (5 bases each). The length of the CDR3 is 14 residues. The V gene lost 4 bases and the J gene lost 4 bases, with 11 bases spanning the gap. The germline CDR1 and CDR2 sequences are SGHNT and YYREEE (reference sequence). This CDR3 reads CASSGDRGTGELFF. CDR3 DNA: TGTGCCAGCAGCGGGGACCGGGGCACCGGGGAGCTGTTTTTT.

The CDR3 loop reads CASSLTAGGGTYNEQFF. Written as DNA, the CDR3 is TGTGCCAGCAGCCTAACCGCTGGCGGGGGCACCTACAATGAGCAGTTCTTC. The V and J genes are TRBV28 and TRBJ2-1; D is possibly TRBD2 (7 bases). Trimming took 6 bases from V and 2 from J, leaving 20 bases between them. This CDR3 spans 17 amino acids. The germline CDR1 and CDR2 sequences are MDHEN and SYDVKM.

V and J are TRBV9 and TRBJ2-7; no firm D call. The ends were cut back, 3 bases at V and 0 bases at J, with 10 bases in the middle. This CDR3 has 14 residues. The germline V gene encodes CDR1 SGDLS and CDR2 YYNGEE. The CDR3 sequence is CASSGDFVSYEQYF. The CDR3 DNA sequence: TGTGCCAGCAGCGGCGACTTCGTCTCCTACGAGCAGTACTTC.

The chain carries TRBV6-5 and TRBJ2-6, with D perhaps matching TRBD1 (5 bases). CDR3 length: 15 amino acids. The germline V gene has CDR1 MNHEY and CDR2 SVGAGI. V dropped 5 bases and J dropped 1 base, with 9 bases sitting between them. The CDR3 loop reads CASSKQESGANVLTF. DNA of the CDR3: TGTGCCAGCAGTAAACAGGAATCTGGGGCCAACGTCCTGACTTTC.

V gene TRBV9 combines with J gene TRBJ1-2; D uncertain. Trimming took off 0 bases at V and 8 bases at J, with 11 bases between the two ends. The CDR3 runs to 13 residues. Germline lookup yields CDR1 SGDLS and CDR2 YYNGEE. As DNA, the CDR3 is TGTGCCAGCAGCGTAGATGCAGGTCGCGGCTACACCTTC. Its protein is CASSVDAGRGYTF.

V gene TRBV18 combines with J gene TRBJ2-7; 12 positions agree with TRBD1. V shed 6 bases, J shed 6 bases, and the junction held 12 bases outside the gene matches. This CDR3 comprises 16 residues. Germline assignment: CDR1 KGHSH and CDR2 LQKENI. In DNA, the CDR3 is TGTGCCAGCTCCCCTGTCCCGGGACAGGGGGCGAGCGAGCAGTACTTC. It is translated as CASSPVPGQGASEQYF.